This T cell receptor beta chain was recorded in a study of T cells after yellow fever vaccination (dated by TCRdb to the late 2010s). Describing the broader study: The SMART-Seq v4 Ultra Low Input RNA kit was used to prepare libraries from fractions with low cell numbers. Two healthy male donors, one aged 18 to 30 and one aged 30 to 40 years, made up the cohort. To track T-cell clones before and after primary and booster YFV17D yellow fever vaccination, bulk TCR alpha and beta repertoires were sequenced longitudinally. Blood was drawn at multiple timepoints before and after primary and secondary immunization, with bulk PBMC replicates and cell subsets isolated.

The sequencer was an Illumina NovaSeq 6000. TCR cDNA was synthesized by 5'RACE template switching, through which a universal primer site and unique molecular identifiers were introduced. cDNA synthesis was primed from both the TCR alpha and TCR beta constant segments. Two PCR steps were used to amplify libraries, with sample barcodes and sequencing adapters being added in the second step. Sequencing of libraries was performed on Illumina HiSeq 2500 (2x100 bp) or NovaSeq (2x150 bp). The study's own analysis went as follows. MIGEC was used to demultiplex reads and collapse the reads into UMI consensus sequences, and MiXCR was used for V(D)J alignment. Vaccine-responding clonotypes were identified with edgeR using replicate PBMC samples, with FDR below 0.01 and a log2 fold change above 5 up to day 15 being required. CD4 or CD8 identity was assigned to each bulk clonotype according to whether the clonotype was present at higher abundance in the sequenced CD4 repertoire or the sequenced CD8 repertoire. The public reads were reanalyzed by TCRdb: fastp trimming at Q25, MiXCR alignment, in-frame beta chains only. One record per CDR3 amino acid sequence lists the most common genes and DNA. The V and J calls, along with clone size, are taken from TCRdb and not from the paper's own processing. The sample has some 170,000 distinct CDR3 sequences on record, around 9% of them singletons. Around 40% of the sample rests with the top ten.

This clonotype turned up a few times. Its antigen remains undetermined. Base-call qualities are not available, and no considerably larger clone is one nucleotide away. The label giving this sample's treatment or condition can be read as: live attenuated yellow fever vaccine strain. A standard Ficoll-Paque protocol was used to isolate PBMCs from peripheral blood. Dynabeads CD4 and CD8 positive selection kits were used to isolate CD4 and CD8 T-cell fractions. TriZol was used to extract RNA from bulk PBMCs, CD4 and CD8 fractions, and dextramer-positive and dextramer-negative fractions. V drops 7 bases and J drops 2 bases, leaving 14 bases in between. The CDR3 contains 14 residues, cysteine and phenylalanine counted. Only CDR3 DNA remains: 42 bases, in frame from the first base. CDR1 and CDR2 were assigned from the germline V gene (reference sequence) as SEHNR and FQNEAQ. The study at large found these results: Most clones expanded after primary vaccination were re-detected after the booster (approximately 95% of CD4 and around 88% of CD8), suggesting broad memory maintenance. Only two donors were included in the study, so the extent to which the findings can be generalized is limited. Computational filtering was needed because FACS-sorted repertoires could contain abundant contaminating clonotypes from the bulk population. Compared with the primary T-cell response, the secondary T-cell response was faster but weaker, reaching its peak on day 5 rather than on day 15. A small fraction of clonotypes showed up in both the CD4 and CD8 compartments, probably as a result of convergent recombination.

Sample: CD8+ T cells sorted from PBMCs, taken 45 days after the yellow fever booster vaccination. The source of this sequence is a man between 18 and 35 years old who received the YFV17D yellow fever vaccine. Here the chain combines TRBV7-9 and TRBJ2-5, with no confidently assigned D gene. The CDR3 loop reads CASNTRQSQETQYF. The bases are TGTGCCAGCAATACCCGGCAGTCACAAGAGACCCAGTACTTC.